These 21 T cell receptor beta chains were sequenced from one sample in a study of T-cell reconstitution after alpha-beta-depleted transplantation in children. A library of TCRbeta sequences, prepared with unique molecular identifiers, was generated. TCRdb re-derived calls from the PCR reads in MiXCR, one entry per CDR3 protein. The table includes around 76,000 distinct CDR3 sequences, roughly 20% detected once. Material: PBMCs, mostly from graft donor cells, obtained 360 days after TCRalphabeta/CD19-depleted stem cell transplant. The origin of the receptors is a male patient aged 2-10 years who had a stem cell transplant for acute lymphoblastic leukemia, so the T cells may come from the graft donor.

V usage is TRBV11-1 and J usage is TRBJ2-7; the match to TRBD2 covers 9 bases. This CDR3 contains 18 residues. Trimming removed 5 bases from V and 3 bases from J; junction bases left unmatched: 17. Germline V gene sequence: CDR1 SGHAT, CDR2 FQDESV (reference sequence). CDR3 in DNA: TGTGCCAGCAGCCCCCAAAGGGTAGCGGGAGCTCGGGGCTACGAGCAGTACTTC. The encoded protein is CASSPQRVAGARGYEQYF.

This clonotype appeared a few times. The V and J genes are TRBV4-1 and TRBJ1-4, with D perhaps matching TRBD1 (5 bases). The CDR3 is 13 amino acids. The ends were cut back, 5 bases at V and 8 bases at J, with 12 bases in the middle. Germline assignment: CDR1 MGHRA and CDR2 YSYEKL. The CDR3: CASSAGPSEKLFF. The CDR3 bases are TGCGCCAGCAGCGCGGGACCCAGCGAAAAACTGTTTTTT.

J is TRBJ2-7 and V is TRBV10-3; 10 positions agree with TRBD2. Germline lookup yields CDR1 ENHRY and CDR2 SYGVKD. After removal of 2 bases from V and 5 bases from J, the junction contained 6 bases not matched to a gene. The CDR3 length is 15 residues. The CDR3 sequence: CAISELAGARNEQYF. The CDR3 bases are TGTGCCATCAGTGAGCTAGCGGGAGCACGGAACGAGCAGTACTTC.

This clonotype was detected many times. The chain uses TRBV6-5 and TRBJ1-6, with a tentative D call TRBD1 (5 bases). The CDR3 consists of 15 residues. V lost 0 bases and J lost 5, with 8 bases in between. Germline V gene data show CDR1 as MNHEY and CDR2 as SVGAGI. The CDR3 DNA reads as TGTGCCAGCAGTTACTCCAGGGCCGATAATTCACCCCTCCACTTT. Translated, it gives CASSYSRADNSPLHF.

Comments on this clonotype: A much larger clone lies one base from this, so it may be a read error. As the CDR3 is not closed by the conserved phenylalanine or tryptophan, this likely results from a read error. V is TRBV12-3 or TRBV12-4 and J is TRBJ2-1, with 7 positions matching TRBD2. There are 15 residues in the CDR3. V was clipped by 6 bases and J by 5 bases; unmatched bases: 10. The CDR3 loop reads CASSRTRVGDNEQFL. Here the CDR3 DNA reads TGTGCCAGCAGCAGGACTAGAGTGGGCGACAATGAGCAGTTCTTG.

The chain recombines TRBV20-1 with TRBJ2-1; no clear D gene. Germline-derived CDR1 and CDR2 are DFQATT and SNEGSKA (reference sequence). Trimming shortened V by 2 bases and J by 4 bases, and 18 bases separated the two germline ends. This CDR3 region has 16 residues. The CDR3 loop is CSARPVGSRGYNEQFF. CDR3 in DNA: TGCAGTGCTAGACCCGTCGGGTCGCGTGGATACAATGAGCAGTTCTTC.

The gene calls are TRBV6-1 and TRBJ2-2, with 9 bases lining up with TRBD2. The CDR3 sequence is 17 residues long. Germline V gene data show CDR1 as MNHNS and CDR2 as SASEGT. With 6 bases clipped from V and 7 bases from J, the junction kept 15 bases outside the gene matches. The CDR3 region has the DNA TGTGCCAGCAGGTCCCCCCTTAGCGGGAGAACGGTCGGGGAGCTGTTTTTT. As protein: CASRSPLSGRTVGELFF.

V is TRBV7-2 and J is TRBJ1-6; maybe TRBD1 (6 bases). CDR3 size: 15 residues. Germline values: CDR1 SGHTA, CDR2 FQGNSA. V was cut by 5 bases and J by 9 bases, with 17 bases left in between. This chain's CDR3 is CASSHYRDLSSPLHF. The CDR3 DNA reads as TGTGCCAGCAGCCACTACAGGGACCTGAGTTCACCCCTCCACTTT.

This clonotype was detected only a few times. This sequence joins TRBV7-8 and TRBJ2-2, with 9 nucleotides matching TRBD1. This CDR3 spans 15 amino acids. Germline values: CDR1 SGHVS, CDR2 FQNEAQ. Trimming cost V 6 bases and J 5 bases; bases outside gene matches: 7. This chain's CDR3 is CASRPGQGSTGELFF. The CDR3, as DNA: TGTGCCAGCAGGCCGGGACAGGGTTCGACCGGGGAGCTGTTTTTT.

This clonotype was observed many times. The rearrangement joins TRBV9 to TRBJ1-6; D is unclear. Germline V gives CDR1 SGDLS, CDR2 YYNGEE. This CDR3 has 14 residues. The germline V and J ends were trimmed by 3 bases and 9 bases, with 13 bases remaining between them. The CDR3 here is CASSARATSSPLHF. CDR3 in DNA: TGTGCCAGCAGCGCCCGGGCCACATCTTCACCCCTCCACTTT. Supplemented by reference TRBV9 and TRBJ1-6, the full variable domain reads DSGVTQTPKHLITATGQRVTLRCSPRSGDLSVYWYQQSLDQGLQFLIQYYNGEERAKGNILERFSAQQFPDLHSELNLSSLELGDSALYFCASSARATSSPLHFGNGTRLTVT.

V gene TRBV25-1 combines with J gene TRBJ2-7; possible D gene TRBD1, 6 bases. In germline, CDR1 is MGHDK, CDR2 SYGVNS. V lost 8 bases, J lost 2 bases, and 16 bases lay in between. This CDR3 has 14 amino acids. The CDR3 protein is CASGTRGTPYEQYF. The CDR3 nucleotides are TGTGCCAGCGGGACGAGGGGGACACCCTACGAGCAGTACTTC.

The chain is built from TRBV20-1 and TRBJ2-1; tentatively, D is TRBD1 or TRBD2 (5 bases each). V was clipped by 0 bases and J by 6 bases, with 15 bases between them. This CDR3 spans 15 amino acids. In germline, CDR1 is DFQATT, CDR2 SNEGSKA (reference sequence). In nucleotides, the CDR3 is TGCAGTGCTAGAGACCCCCGGGACCCTTCCAATGAGCAGTTCTTC. Translation gives CSARDPRDPSNEQFF.

This chain joins TRBV18 and TRBJ2-7; possible D gene TRBD1, 5 bases. Deletions cut 9 bases from V and 0 bases from J, with 15 bases between. The CDR3 runs to 14 residues. CDR1 and CDR2 from the germline V gene are KGHSH and LQKENI. In DNA, the CDR3 is TGTGCCAGTAAACAGGAGATTGGCTCCTACGAGCAGTACTTC. Protein: CASKQEIGSYEQYF.

This clonotype is labeled medium-sized. This chain's CDR3 is CASSLLNEQFF. The CDR3 region has the DNA TGTGCCAGCAGCTTACTCAATGAGCAGTTCTTC. The chain has TRBV7-9 and TRBJ2-1, with no clear D. Germline CDR1 reads SEHNR; CDR2 reads FQNEAQ (reference sequence). V shed 2 bases and J shed 6 bases, with 2 bases lying between them. CDR3 length: 11 residues.

A few counts support this clonotype. The V call is TRBV12-3 or TRBV12-4, the J call TRBJ2-3, with TRBD2 matching 12 bases. V shed 1 base and J 6 bases; nucleotides not matched to a gene: 2. The CDR3 runs 15 residues. As DNA, the CDR3 is TGTGCCAGCAGTTTAGGGCTAGCGGGAGGGGATACGCAGTATTTT. Residues: CASSLGLAGGDTQYF.

There are a few counts of this clonotype. The chain recombines TRBV3-1 with TRBJ2-5, with D hard to call. Germline CDR1 LGHDT, CDR2 YNNKEL (reference sequence). The CDR3 contains 13 residues. The germline V and J ends were trimmed by 3 bases and 0 bases, with 5 bases remaining between them. The CDR3 region is CASSQFNQETQYF. As DNA, the CDR3 is TGTGCCAGCAGCCAGTTCAACCAAGAGACCCAGTACTTC.

The table lists this clonotype with many counts. The chain joins TRBV12-3 or TRBV12-4 to TRBJ2-1, with D possibly matching TRBD2 (6 bases). The V end was cut by 1 base, the J end by 4 bases, with 11 bases between. The CDR3 covers 15 residues. CDR3 sequence (DNA): TGTGCCAGCAGTTTAGGAGTAGCGGTTTACAATGAGCAGTTCTTC. It encodes CASSLGVAVYNEQFF.

V and J are TRBV20-1 and TRBJ1-4; 8 nucleotides agree with TRBD1. Germline CDR1 and CDR2: DFQATT and SNEGSKA (reference sequence). The length of the CDR3 is 15 residues. The junction had 7 bases not matched to a gene; V was cut back by 0 bases and J by 7 bases. The CDR3 region is CSARDVYRGFEKLFF. The CDR3 DNA follows: TGCAGTGCTAGAGATGTATACAGGGGGTTTGAAAAACTGTTTTTT.

V is TRBV12-3 or TRBV12-4 and J is TRBJ2-7; D is possibly TRBD2 (5 bases). This CDR3 contains 15 residues. Trimming removed 2 bases from V and 3 bases from J, with 14 bases in between. For the CDR3, the DNA is TGTGCCAGCAGTTTAAGAGCGGTAGACGGCTACGAGCAGTACTTC. Protein sequence: CASSLRAVDGYEQYF.

This clonotype was detected a few times. The V and J genes are TRBV4-1 and TRBJ1-1; the D gene is possibly TRBD1 (5 bases). The CDR3 runs 18 residues. The germline V gene encodes CDR1 MGHRA and CDR2 YSYEKL. Trimming took off 2 bases at V and 3 bases at J, with 22 bases between the two ends. The CDR3 here is CASSQTRTGTRVDTEAFF. The CDR3 DNA reads as TGCGCCAGCAGCCAAACCCGGACGGGGACTAGGGTGGACACTGAAGCTTTCTTT.

This clonotype appeared a few times. The chain carries TRBV10-2 and TRBJ2-3; maybe TRBD1 (6 bases). The CDR3 spans 15 residues. The germline V and J ends were trimmed by 2 bases and 2 bases, with 11 bases remaining between them. Germline loops: CDR1 WSHSY, CDR2 SAAADI. The DNA for the CDR3 is TGCGCCAGCAGTGAGACCAGGACAGTCACAGATACGCAGTATTTT. This encodes CASSETRTVTDTQYF.